This T cell receptor (beta chain) was sequenced during a study of cytomegalovirus exposure and HLA in healthy donors. Whole-study findings and limits: For cytomegalovirus status, the classifier reportedly gave diagnoses with high specificity and sensitivity. Further analysis, carried out later, found HLA-associated TCR beta chains more clonally expanded than equally common other chains.

As to this clone: Its antigen is unknown.

The length of the CDR3 is 16 residues. Trimming pared 4 bases from V and 1 base from J, leaving 16 bases between. Germline CDR1 is ENHRY and CDR2 is SYGVKD. The primer mix had 60 Vbeta and 13 Jbeta primers. Repertoires were generated with immunoSEQ multiplex PCR, while TCRdb's copy carries only in-frame clones and drops some. The repertoire shows 50,000 to 55,000 clones; the top ten hold 9% to 15%. This TCR came from a woman aged 55-69 years in good health and CMV-seropositive. The sample comprised PBMCs. The rearrangement uses TRBV10-3 and TRBJ1-1, with a possible D match to TRBD1 (5 bases). The CDR3 loop reads CAISGGEGHSNTEAFF. Written as DNA, the CDR3 is TGTGCCATCAGTGGGGGGGAGGGTCACTCGAACACTGAAGCTTTCTTT.